One T cell receptor (beta chain) is described in this entry. Its antigen is still unknown. The same CDR3 arises from other DNA sequences in this sample as well. The data belong to a study of siplizumab effects on memory and regulatory T cells. Roughly 94,000 TCR templates were assayed per sample. The assay was immunoSEQ multiplex PCR, and TCRdb's table has in-frame clones only and misses some. The data show some 100,000 clones, about 95% seen once. Study outcomes and limitations: No more than a minor fraction of alloreactive clones could be traced back to unstimulated subsets. In siplizumab conditions, mappable alloreactive CD4+ clones averaged approximately 69% Treg-derived, against about 27% in controls.

Germline V lookup: CDR1 SGHRS, CDR2 YFSETQ. Trimming removed 0 bases at V and 0 bases at J, with 8 bases between. The CDR3 is 15 residues long. Input material: non-Treg CD4+ T cells sorted from blood. The TCR was taken from a human donor in good health. This sequence joins TRBV5-1 and TRBJ2-3; TRBD2 is a possible D gene (5 bases). The CDR3 DNA reads as TGCGCCAGCAGCTTGGGGACTGATAGCACAGATACGCAGTATTTT. Protein product: CASSLGTDSTDTQYF.